This T cell receptor (beta chain) was identified in a study of blood T cells in healthy people across ages. Study-level results: Not knowing donor CMV status may have confounded expanded clonotype changes.

V lost 6 bases to trimming and J lost 2 bases, with 8 bases between them. Germline assignment: CDR1 MNHEY and CDR2 SVGAGI. The CDR3 totals 13 residues. In its sample, this clonotype was seen a few times. The antigen is undetermined. Using a J-beta primer mix together with a sample-barcoded 5' primer, a second PCR was run for about 7 to 12 cycles. TCRdb reprocessed the 5' RACE reads via MiXCR and lists one record per CDR3 protein. The sample records over 500,000 distinct CDR3 sequences, about 27% being singletons. A further study also used this sample, focusing on T cells of mothers and their children. In that study: The donor cohort consisted of a few healthy Caucasian mothers and their six children. Overlap in related mother-child pairs always slightly exceeded unrelated pairs, never significantly.

The chain combines TRBV6-5 with TRBJ1-3; no definite D call. The sequence was obtained from a boy between 2 and 10 years old in good health. The sequencing input was blood. The CDR3 nucleotides read TGTGCCAGCAGCCGTGAGCCTGGAAACACCATATATTTT. This gives the protein CASSREPGNTIYF.